The text below deals with one T cell receptor beta chain. TCRdb's copy holds only in-frame clones and misses some; the assay was immunoSEQ multiplex PCR. The sample lists fewer than 30,000 clones; around three quarters were seen once. This specimen comes from a study of sequential checkpoint blockade in melanoma. As for the study in general: Arm A got nivolumab then ipilimumab; arm B the reverse, 1:1. Each arm's sequence ended with maintenance nivolumab.

The germline gives CDR1 MNHEY, CDR2 SVGAGI. CDR3 length: 15 amino acids. Treatment defined: randomized to nivolumab then ipilimumab (arm A) or the reverse (arm B). From thawed PBMCs, live CD3+CD8+ cells negative for CD19 and CD56 were sorted. The chain recombines TRBV6-5 with TRBJ2-5; D is unresolved. The tail of the sequence fits TRBJ2-7 better, so the J call may be wrong. The sample was CD8+ T cells sorted from blood (inferred from file names), taken from a patient given nivolumab and ipilimumab in sequence. This clonotype originated in a human donor with melanoma. The CDR3 DNA sequence: TGTGCCAGCAGTTACTCTCAGGAAAGCTCCTACGAGCAGTACTTC. This sequence encodes CASSYSQESSYEQYF.